This T cell receptor beta chain comes out of a study of blood T cells in healthy people across ages. Primers used in a second PCR of roughly 7 to 12 cycles were a sample-barcoded 5' primer and a J-beta primer mix. TCRdb re-called the 5' RACE reads through MiXCR, storing one row per CDR3 protein. In the table there are about 840,000 distinct CDR3 sequences, 29% of which are singletons. The authors extracted at least 5.5 micrograms of total RNA per sample. In this sample, this clonotype turned up a few times. From germline, CDR1 is LGHDT and CDR2 YNNKEL (reference sequence). Trimming took 4 bases from V and 0 from J, leaving 9 bases between them. The CDR3 length is 14 residues. These data also featured in a second study, about T cells of mothers and their children.

The chain is built from TRBV3-1 and TRBJ1-1; no definite D call. The sequenced material came from blood. The receptor comes from a woman aged 35 to 49 in good health. The CDR3 nucleotides read TGTGCCAGCAGCCCACAGTTCTTGAACACTGAAGCTTTCTTT. Protein: CASSPQFLNTEAFF.